In this sample, the clone carrying this T cell receptor (beta chain) turned up many times. These data originate in a study of identical twins. V shed 1 base and J shed 1 base, with 10 bases lying between them. The CDR3 has 16 residues. The germline CDR1 and CDR2 sequences are SGHDN and FVKESK. TCRdb re-called the 5' RACE reads through MiXCR, storing one row per CDR3 protein. Of 280,000 or so distinct CDR3 sequences listed, 8% to 9% are singletons. These same data were also listed under a study on yellow fever vaccine responses in identical twins.

The chain is built from TRBV14 and TRBJ2-2; the D gene is possibly TRBD1 (5 bases). Sequencing input: memory (CD45RO+) T cells sorted from blood. The source of this sequence is a woman aged 18-29 years in good health. For the CDR3, the DNA is TGTGCCAGCAGCCAAGTGGCAGGGATGAACACCGGGGAGCTGTTTTTT. Translation: CASSQVAGMNTGELFF.